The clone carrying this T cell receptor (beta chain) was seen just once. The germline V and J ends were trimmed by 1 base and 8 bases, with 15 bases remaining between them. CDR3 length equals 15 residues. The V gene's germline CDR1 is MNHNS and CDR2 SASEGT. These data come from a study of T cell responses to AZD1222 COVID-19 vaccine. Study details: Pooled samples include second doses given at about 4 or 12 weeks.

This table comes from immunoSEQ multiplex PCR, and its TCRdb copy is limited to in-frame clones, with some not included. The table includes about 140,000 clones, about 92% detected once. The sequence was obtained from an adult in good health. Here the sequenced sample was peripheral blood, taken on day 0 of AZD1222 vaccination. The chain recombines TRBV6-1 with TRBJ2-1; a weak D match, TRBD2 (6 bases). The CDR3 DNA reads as TGTGCCAGCAGTGAAGTTCGACTCGGGGGAGATGAGCAGTTCTTC. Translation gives CASSEVRLGGDEQFF.